What follows is one T cell receptor (beta chain) and its context. It lacks a known antigen. The record has no base qualities; no much larger clone is one base away. The CDR3 has 15 amino acids, counting the end cysteine and phenylalanine. Of all the DNA, just the CDR3 is kept, 45 bases in frame from base 1. Germline trimming amounts to 5 bases on V and 9 bases on J, with 8 as the count of junction bases outside the gene matches. The germline V gene supplies CDR1 SGHTS and CDR2 YDEGEE. This entry is derived from a study of shared clonotypes between healthy human individuals (dated by TCRdb to the early 2020s). A note on the overall study: Three men and a couple of women, aged 18 to 49 years, made up the cohort. The study deeply sequenced blood TCR repertoires of several healthy adults to estimate repertoire size and the extent of clonotype sharing between individuals. To increase sequencing depth and limit assay-specific biases, TCR repertoire library preparation and sequencing were carried out by different laboratories using diverse techniques. Between about 0.85 and 10 billion PBMCs per donor were obtained by leukapheresis. Per donor, three plates each were used for CD4 naive and CD4 memory, two for CD8 naive, and one for CD8 memory. Here is what the overall study found, with its caveats: Pairwise subsampling indicated that sequencing depth was expected to affect the degree of clonotype sharing among donors. Sampling was restricted to blood, and TCR repertoires in tissues likely differ from the TCR repertoires found in blood. Because the study included only a small number of donors, the genetic and exposure-history diversity represented was limited. Even with the large sequencing depth, rarefaction of the sorted-subset datasets indicated that sequencing was incomplete. Clonotypes shared by all four sorted-subset donors showed higher generation probabilities than non-shared clonotypes. Estimated clonotype richness was generally larger for naive than for memory subsets. Roughly 5% of naive CD4, 3% to 3.5% of naive CD8, 2% to 2.5% of memory CD4, and 0.4% of memory CD8 clonotypes were shared across several donors.

The donors were healthy, HIV-negative adults who had no recently reported acute infections or vaccinations. All donors were Caucasian adults living in Nashville, Tennessee, USA. CD4+ T cells were enriched by magnetic negative selection; naive cells were then positively selected on CD45RA, and the negative fraction formed the memory subset. Blood was collected by leukapheresis, and PBMCs were isolated by Ficoll-Histopaque density gradient centrifugation and then cryopreserved in liquid nitrogen vapor phase. Analytical flow cytometry was used to check the purity and quantity of every magnetically sorted T cell population. From each sorted fraction, genomic DNA was isolated and quantified by UV absorbance on a Nanodrop 2000c. Using the deep immunoSEQ assay, multiplex PCR amplified TCR CDR3 regions from genomic DNA. Genomic DNA extracted from each cell subset was distributed evenly over all wells of several immunoSEQ 96-well plates, and each plate served as one replicate. Each replicate PCR for sorted subsets received roughly 200 ng genomic DNA, equal to about 30,000 T cell genomes. Purified libraries were measured with a Qubit 3.0 fluorometer, size-checked on a Bioanalyzer 2100, and measured again with the KAPA Library Quantification kit. Every immunoSEQ 96-well plate was sequenced on a separate single-read 150-cycle Illumina NextSeq 550 flow cell. The study's own analysis went as follows. Because the immunoSEQ output included only junctional sequences and no quality scores, the filtering could not be the same as the filtering used for full-length reads. Sequences were annotated with PyIR, a Python wrapper for IgBLAST v1.9, using IMGT germline references to assign V/J genes and CDR3. Reads with weak V/J assignments (E-value above 1e-6), missing CDR3, stop codons, out-of-frame junctions, or ambiguous translated residues were removed. V3J clonotypes were defined as sequences sharing an identical inferred V gene, J gene, and CDR3 amino acid sequence. The percentage overlap between two repertoires was calculated by dividing the number of shared unique clonotypes by the size of the smaller repertoire. Repertoire richness was assessed with RTK rarefaction, the Chao1 estimator, and Recon v2.1 estimates of unobserved clonotypes. Generation probabilities for all TCRbeta clonotypes obtained by the gDNA method from a few donors were computed using OLGA. Not all clones reach the TCRdb copy of this immuneACCESS table, which keeps in-frame sequences only. Checked studies attribute under half of the gap to unresolved V genes and leave the rest unexplained. The V and J calls and the clone size are those of that table, but D and trimming were determined from the DNA. Recorded for this sample are under 600,000 clones; roughly 95% of them occurred a single time. Together, the top ten hold 0.064% of the sample.

The chain is made from TRBV5-8 and TRBJ2-1, with 13 central nucleotides matching TRBD2. The sample taken for sequencing was naive CD4+ T cells sorted from blood. The sample's cell subset or site, from its label and the paper: CD45RA+ positively selected. This clonotype was obtained from a woman in her 30s in good health. Here the CDR3 is given as CASRRGLAGLGEQFF. The DNA is TGTGCCAGCAGGAGGGGACTAGCGGGACTTGGTGAGCAGTTCTTC.